A selection of T cell receptor beta chains follows, all from one sample in a study of OX40 agonist ivuxolimab in advanced cancers. Clones were sequenced by immunoSEQ multiplex PCR, and TCRdb holds only the in-frame ones, with some missing. The sample shows 65,000 to 100,000 clones, approximately 86% of them seen only once. Sequencing used CD4+ or CD8+ T cells sorted from blood, obtained in a trial of the OX40 agonist ivuxolimab. These receptors were taken from an adult with an advanced solid tumor such as melanoma, head and neck, liver or kidney cancer. Each CDR3 is given with its conserved first and last residue. Fields, in order: J gene, clone size, V gene, D gene, CDR3 protein, CDR3 DNA. A D gene is named only where the DNA matches it firmly. Not every row has a clone size; where given, it reads once, few, many or a size class.

TRBJ2-5,.,TRBV5-6,.,CASSAPRTGTQYF,TGTGCCAGCAGCGCCCCTCGGACTGGGACCCAGTACTTC
TRBJ1-2,once,TRBV7-2,TRBD1,CASSFTLGQGASYGYTF,TGTGCCAGCAGCTTTACCCTAGGGCAGGGGGCGTCCTATGGCTACACCTTC
TRBJ2-3,.,TRBV6-1,.,CAAVWGSTDTQYF,TGTGCCGCTGTCTGGGGGTCGACAGATACGCAGTATTTT
TRBJ2-3,.,TRBV15,.,CATSTGVAQSTDTQYF,TGTGCCACCAGCACTGGGGTAGCGCAAAGCACAGATACGCAGTATTTT
TRBJ1-1,.,TRBV10-3,TRBD1,CAIRTGTGDTEAFF,TGTGCCATCAGGACCGGGACAGGGGACACTGAAGCTTTCTTT
TRBJ2-7,.,TRBV9,TRBD1,CASSAGTGVGEQYF,TGTGCCAGCAGCGCCGGGACAGGGGTTGGCGAGCAGTACTTC
TRBJ2-1,.,TRBV2,TRBD2,CASRYTSGRGEQFF,TGTGCCAGCAGGTATACTAGCGGGAGGGGTGAGCAGTTCTTC
TRBJ2-7,.,TRBV9,TRBD2,CASSVSGSSVSEQYF,TGTGCCAGCAGCGTTAGCGGGAGTAGTGTGAGCGAGCAGTACTTC
TRBJ2-1,.,TRBV7-2,.,CASSFSQNNEQFF,TGTGCCAGCAGCTTTTCACAGAACAATGAGCAGTTCTTC
TRBJ2-1,.,TRBV27,TRBD2,CASSSAGAGYNEQFF,TGTGCCAGCAGTTCAGCGGGAGCGGGCTACAATGAGCAGTTCTTC
TRBJ2-1,.,TRBV5-5,.,CASSPRTGLHNEQFF,TGTGCCAGCAGCCCACGGACTGGGCTCCACAATGAGCAGTTCTTC
TRBJ2-2,.,TRBV7-3,.,CASRLGSRDTGELFF,TGTGCCAGCAGGTTAGGGTCTAGGGACACCGGGGAGCTGTTTTTT
TRBJ2-7,.,TRBV7-2,TRBD1,CASSTGQGAYEQYF,TGTGCCAGCAGTACGGGACAGGGGGCCTACGAGCAGTACTTC
TRBJ1-5,few,TRBV6-1,.,CASSDASYQPQHF,TGTGCCAGCAGTGATGCCAGTTATCAGCCCCAGCATTTT
TRBJ2-1,once,TRBV7-2,.,CASSLARQANEQFF,TGTGCCAGCAGCTTAGCGCGTCAGGCTAACGAGCAGTTCTTC
TRBJ2-7,.,TRBV7-8,.,CASSPRGTRYEQYF,TGTGCCAGCAGCCCCCGGGGGACGCGATACGAGCAGTACTTC
TRBJ2-3,few,TRBV7-8,TRBD2,CASSLRGLAGEGTQYF,TGTGCCAGCAGCTTACGGGGACTAGCGGGAGAGGGTACGCAGTATTTT
TRBJ2-3,.,TRBV14,TRBD2,CASSPRTSAGYTDTQYF,TGTGCCAGCAGCCCACGGACTAGCGCGGGATACACAGATACGCAGTATTTT
TRBJ1-3,.,TRBV18,.,CASLDSSGNTIYF,TGTGCCAGCCTCGACAGCTCTGGAAACACCATATATTTT
TRBJ1-3,.,TRBV5-5,.,CASSLFPASDTIYF,TGTGCCAGCAGCCTGTTCCCCGCATCGGACACCATATATTTT
TRBJ2-7,.,TRBV5-4,TRBD1,CASSPRDRGYEQYF,TGTGCCAGCAGCCCCCGGGACAGGGGCTACGAGCAGTACTTC
TRBJ2-2,.,TRBV30,TRBD1,CGVDRGVAFGPSNTGELFF,TGTGGAGTAGACAGGGGGGTCGCCTTCGGGCCTTCGAACACCGGGGAGCTGTTTTTT
TRBJ1-3,.,TRBV19,.,CASTAPGNTIYF,TGTGCCAGTACCGCCCCGGGAAACACCATATATTTT
TRBJ2-7,.,TRBV11-1,.,CASSASSRDGEQYF,TGTGCCAGCAGCGCGTCGTCCAGGGACGGCGAGCAGTACTTC
TRBJ1-4,.,TRBV6-1,.,CASSESLTTPNEKLFF,TGTGCCAGCAGCGAAAGCTTGACAACCCCTAATGAAAAACTGTTTTTT
TRBJ2-5,.,TRBV30,TRBD2,CAWRPLTSGYNQETQYF,TGTGCCTGGAGGCCCCTTACTAGCGGGTACAACCAAGAGACCCAGTACTTC
TRBJ1-2,.,TRBV11-2,.,CASSLGLWGAEGYTF,TGTGCCAGCAGCTTAGGACTGTGGGGGGCGGAAGGCTACACCTTC